This T cell receptor beta chain derives from a study of shared T cell receptors in the human thymus (dated by TCRdb to the early 2020s). The study in broad terms: The study examined how the human thymus generates shared, self-reactive T-cell receptor alpha chains.

A distance of 8 bases separates the germline ends of V and J, which lose 2 bases and 1 base respectively. Its CDR3 holds 14 amino acids, cysteine through phenylalanine. CDR3 DNA only is kept here, 42 bases in frame from base 1. The germline V gene encodes CDR1 SGHVS and CDR2 FQNEAQ. On this clone: Its binding antigen is unknown. Per-base qualities were not stored, and no clone one base away is much larger.

The library was generated by the immunoSEQ multiplex PCR assay. TCRdb stores this immuneACCESS table with in-frame sequences only. Part of the clones is absent; in the studies checked, under half of the shortfall reflects unresolved V genes, and no reason is known for the rest. The sample table lists roughly 410,000 clones, 95% of them with a count of one. Around 0.018% of the sample rests with the top ten. The sequenced material came from thymocytes. The clonotype was recovered from a human donor. The sequence joins TRBV7-8 to TRBJ1-2, with the D gene uncertain. Read as DNA, the sequence is TGTGCCAGCAGCTTAAGGGTTCTTAACTATGGCTACACCTTC. Protein translation: CASSLRVLNYGYTF.